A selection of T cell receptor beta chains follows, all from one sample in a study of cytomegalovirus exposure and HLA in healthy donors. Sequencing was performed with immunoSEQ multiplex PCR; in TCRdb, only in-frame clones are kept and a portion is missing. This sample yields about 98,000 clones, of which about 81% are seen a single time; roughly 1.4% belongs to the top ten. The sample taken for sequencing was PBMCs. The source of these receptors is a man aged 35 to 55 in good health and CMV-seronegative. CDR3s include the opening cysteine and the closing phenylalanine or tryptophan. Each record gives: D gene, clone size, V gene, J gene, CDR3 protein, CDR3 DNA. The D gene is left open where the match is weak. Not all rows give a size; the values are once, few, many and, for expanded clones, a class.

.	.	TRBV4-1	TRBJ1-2	CASSQPDSMGGYGYTF	TGCGCCAGCAGCCAACCAGACTCTATGGGGGGTTACGGCTACACCTTC
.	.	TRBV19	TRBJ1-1	CASSIALQGSTEAFF	TGTGCCAGTAGTATAGCCTTGCAGGGGAGCACTGAAGCTTTCTTT
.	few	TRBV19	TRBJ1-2	CASSIRDFGYGYTF	TGTGCCAGTAGTATACGGGACTTCGGCTATGGCTACACCTTC
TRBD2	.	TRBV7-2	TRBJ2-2	CASSKLAGLDTGELFF	TGTGCCAGCAGCAAACTAGCGGGGTTAGACACCGGGGAGCTGTTTTTT
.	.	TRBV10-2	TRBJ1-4	CASSGMTGHDEKLFF	TGCGCCAGCAGTGGGATGACAGGTCACGATGAAAAACTGTTTTTT
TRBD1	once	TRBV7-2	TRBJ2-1	CASSFTIWRQGLYNEQFF	TGTGCCAGCAGCTTTACGATCTGGCGACAGGGTCTCTACAATGAGCAGTTCTTC
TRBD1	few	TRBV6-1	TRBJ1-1	CASRGDRNTEAFF	TGTGCCAGCAGGGGGGACAGGAACACTGAAGCTTTCTTT
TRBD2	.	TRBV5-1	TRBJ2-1	CASSLAGGGNEQFF	TGCGCCAGCAGCTTGGCCGGGGGGGGTAATGAGCAGTTCTTC
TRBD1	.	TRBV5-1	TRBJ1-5	CASSLGQGNNQPQHF	TGCGCCAGCAGCCTAGGACAGGGGAACAATCAGCCCCAGCATTTT
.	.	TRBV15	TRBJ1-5	CATSNTPRGNQPQHF	TGTGCCACCAGCAACACCCCGCGGGGCAATCAGCCCCAGCATTTT
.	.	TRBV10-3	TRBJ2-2	CAISGGQSTGELFF	TGTGCCATCAGCGGGGGACAGAGCACCGGGGAGCTGTTTTTT
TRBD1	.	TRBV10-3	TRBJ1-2	CAISQGQEYGYTF	TGTGCCATCAGCCAAGGACAGGAATATGGCTACACCTTC
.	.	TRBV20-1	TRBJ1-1	CSASGNTEAFF	TGCAGTGCTAGCGGGAACACTGAAGCTTTCTTT
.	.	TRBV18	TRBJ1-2	CASSVRDNSDYGYTF	TGTGCCAGCTCAGTCCGGGACAACTCTGACTATGGCTACACCTTC
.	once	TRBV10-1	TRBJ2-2	CASSEPSGLAGELFF	TGCGCCAGCAGTGAACCGTCGGGACTGGCCGGGGAGCTGTTTTTT
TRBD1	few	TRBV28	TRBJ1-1	CASYFRGEAFF	TGTGCCAGCTACTTCAGGGGGGAGGCTTTCTTT
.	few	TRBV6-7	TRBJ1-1	CASTPDSNRGTEAFF	TGTGCCAGCACCCCCGATAGTAATAGGGGCACTGAAGCTTTCTTT
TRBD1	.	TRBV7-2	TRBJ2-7	CASSLGTGTYEQYF	TGTGCCAGCAGCTTAGGGACAGGTACCTACGAGCAGTACTTC
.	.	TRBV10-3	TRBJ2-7	CAISLATEQTAQQYF	TGTGCCATCAGCCTAGCTACAGAACAAACTGCGCAGCAGTACTTC
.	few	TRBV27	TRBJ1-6	CASRRGLTGTSSYNSPLHF	TGTGCCAGCAGGAGAGGGCTAACAGGGACGAGCTCCTATAATTCACCCCTCCACTTT
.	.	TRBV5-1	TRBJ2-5	CASSRDNQETQYF	TGCGCCAGCAGCCGGGACAACCAAGAGACCCAGTACTTC
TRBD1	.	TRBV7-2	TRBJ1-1	CASSSLGQVGIKAFF	TGTGCCAGCAGCTCGTTGGGACAGGTGGGAATAAAAGCTTTCTTT
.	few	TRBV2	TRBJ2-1	CASPGTLYNEQFF	TGTGCCAGCCCCGGGACATTATACAATGAGCAGTTCTTC
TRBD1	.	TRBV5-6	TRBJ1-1	CASSLTGTGETEAFF	TGTGCCAGCAGCTTGACCGGGACAGGTGAAACTGAAGCTTTCTTT
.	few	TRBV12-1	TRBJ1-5	CASSFGGDSTHQPQHF	TGTGCCAGCAGCTTCGGGGGGGACAGTACTCATCAGCCCCAGCATTTT
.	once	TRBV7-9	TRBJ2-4	CASSLLPGVGKNIQYF	TGTGCCAGCAGCTTACTCCCGGGGGTCGGCAAAAACATTCAGTACTTC
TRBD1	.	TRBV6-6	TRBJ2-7	CASSLDRGLDEQYF	TGTGCCAGCAGTTTAGACAGGGGGCTTGACGAGCAGTACTTC
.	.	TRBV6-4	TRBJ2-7	CASFRGSYEQYF	TGTGCCAGTTTCCGGGGCTCCTACGAGCAGTACTTC
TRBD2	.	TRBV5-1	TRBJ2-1	CASSLANTTSRDLADIRQFF	TGCGCCAGCAGCTTGGCAAACACAACAAGCCGGGACCTAGCGGATATACGGCAGTTCTTC
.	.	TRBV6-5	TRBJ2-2	CASSYGAQNTGELFF	TGTGCCAGCAGTTACGGGGCGCAGAACACCGGGGAGCTGTTTTTT
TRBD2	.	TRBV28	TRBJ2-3	CASRLTAGGTDTQYF	TGTGCCAGCAGGTTAACAGCGGGGGGCACAGATACGCAGTATTTT
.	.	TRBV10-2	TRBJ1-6	CASSESAGSNSPLHF	TGCGCCAGCAGTGAGTCAGCAGGGTCTAATTCACCCCTCCACTTT